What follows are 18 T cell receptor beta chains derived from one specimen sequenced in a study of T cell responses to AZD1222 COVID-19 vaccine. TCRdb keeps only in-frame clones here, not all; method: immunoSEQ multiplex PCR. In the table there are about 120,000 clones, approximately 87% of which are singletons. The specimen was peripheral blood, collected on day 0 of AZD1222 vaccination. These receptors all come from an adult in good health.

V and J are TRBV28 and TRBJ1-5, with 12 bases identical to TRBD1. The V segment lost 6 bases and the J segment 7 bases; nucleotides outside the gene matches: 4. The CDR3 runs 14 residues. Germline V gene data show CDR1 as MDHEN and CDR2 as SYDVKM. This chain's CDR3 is CASRSGTGGQPQHF. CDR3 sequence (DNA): TGTGCCAGCAGGTCCGGGACAGGGGGCCAGCCCCAGCATTTT.

The CDR3 bases are TGTGCCAGCATTCTACAGGGGAACACTGAAGCTTTCTTT. It yields the protein CASILQGNTEAFF. The genes are TRBV2 and TRBJ1-1; D perhaps matches TRBD1 (6 bases). V was trimmed by 7 bases and J by 1 base, leaving 10 bases between them. The CDR3 is made up of 13 amino acids. Germline CDR1 SNHLY, CDR2 FYNNEI. Full variable domain (outside the CDR3, taken from reference TRBV2 and TRBJ1-1): EPEVTQTPSHQVTQMGQEVILRCVPISNHLYFYWYRQILGQKVEFLVSFYNNEISEKSEIFDDQFSVERPDGSNFTLKIRSTKLEDSAMYFCASILQGNTEAFFGQGTRLTVV.

CDR3 sequence: CASSLYGGTNEKLFF. The CDR3 bases are TGTGCCAGCAGCTTGTATGGCGGAACTAATGAAAAACTGTTTTTT. The genes are TRBV5-6 and TRBJ1-4; D not certain. This CDR3 has 15 amino acids. Germline values: CDR1 SGHDT, CDR2 YYEEEE. Trimming left V 1 base short and J 1 base short, with 8 bases between.

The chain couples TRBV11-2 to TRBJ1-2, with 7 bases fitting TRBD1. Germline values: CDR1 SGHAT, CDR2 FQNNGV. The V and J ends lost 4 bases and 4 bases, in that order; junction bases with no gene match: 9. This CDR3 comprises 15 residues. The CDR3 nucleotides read TGTGCCAGCAGCTCCATCCGGGACAGAGGCTATGGCTACACCTTC. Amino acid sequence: CASSSIRDRGYGYTF.

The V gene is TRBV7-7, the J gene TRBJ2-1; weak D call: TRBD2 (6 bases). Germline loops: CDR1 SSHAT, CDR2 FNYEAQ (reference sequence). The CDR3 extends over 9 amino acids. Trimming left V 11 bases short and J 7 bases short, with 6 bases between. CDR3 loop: CARGNEQFF. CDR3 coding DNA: TGTGCCCGGGGGAATGAGCAGTTCTTC.

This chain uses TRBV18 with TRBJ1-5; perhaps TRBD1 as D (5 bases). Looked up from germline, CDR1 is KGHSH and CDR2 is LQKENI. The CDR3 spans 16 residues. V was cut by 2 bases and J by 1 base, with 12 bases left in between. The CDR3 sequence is CASSPARGGSNQPQHF. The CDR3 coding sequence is TGTGCCAGCTCACCAGCAAGGGGAGGAAGCAATCAGCCCCAGCATTTT.

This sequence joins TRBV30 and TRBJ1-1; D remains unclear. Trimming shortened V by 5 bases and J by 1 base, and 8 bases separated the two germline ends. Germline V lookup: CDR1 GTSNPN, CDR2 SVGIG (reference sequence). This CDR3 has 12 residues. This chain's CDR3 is CAWGLGNTEAFF. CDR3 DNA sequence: TGTGCCTGGGGGCTGGGGAACACTGAAGCTTTCTTT.

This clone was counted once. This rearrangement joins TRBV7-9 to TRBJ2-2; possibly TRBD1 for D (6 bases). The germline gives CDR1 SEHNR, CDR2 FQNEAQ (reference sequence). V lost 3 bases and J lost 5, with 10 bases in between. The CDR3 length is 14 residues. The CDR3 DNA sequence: TGTGCCAGCAGCTTTCAGGGGTGGACCGGGGAGCTGTTTTTT. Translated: CASSFQGWTGELFF.

In nucleotides, the CDR3 is TGTGCCAGCAGCAAAGGACAGAACTATGGCTACACCTTC. Translation: CASSKGQNYGYTF. This chain joins TRBV12-3 or TRBV12-4 and TRBJ1-2; weak D call: TRBD1 (6 bases). The CDR3 is 13 amino acids. Trimming took off 6 bases at V and 2 bases at J, with 10 bases between the two ends.

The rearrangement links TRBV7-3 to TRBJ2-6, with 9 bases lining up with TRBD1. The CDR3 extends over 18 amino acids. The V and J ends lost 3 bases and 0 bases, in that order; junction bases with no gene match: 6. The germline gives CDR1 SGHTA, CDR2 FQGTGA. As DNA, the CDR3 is TGTGCCAGCAGCTTCACCGGGACAGGGAGCTCTGGGGCCAACGTCCTGACTTTC. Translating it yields CASSFTGTGSSGANVLTF.

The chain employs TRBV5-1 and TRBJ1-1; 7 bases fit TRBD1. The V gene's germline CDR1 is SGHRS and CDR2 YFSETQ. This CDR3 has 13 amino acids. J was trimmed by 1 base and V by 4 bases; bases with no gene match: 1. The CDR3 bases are TGCGCCAGCAGCGGGGACAGGAACACTGAAGCTTTCTTT. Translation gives CASSGDRNTEAFF. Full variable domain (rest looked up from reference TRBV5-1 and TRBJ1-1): KAGVTQTPRYLIKTRGQQVTLSCSPISGHRSVSWYQQTPGQGLQFLFEYFSETQRNKGNFPGRFSGRQFSNSRSEMNVSTLELGDSALYLCASSGDRNTEAFFGQGTRLTVV.

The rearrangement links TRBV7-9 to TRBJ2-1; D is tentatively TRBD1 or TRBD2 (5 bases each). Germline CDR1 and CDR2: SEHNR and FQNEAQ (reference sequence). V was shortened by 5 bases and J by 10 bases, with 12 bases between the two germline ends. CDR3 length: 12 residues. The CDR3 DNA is TGTGCCAGCAGCCACCTGGGGGACGAGCAGTTCTTC. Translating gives CASSHLGDEQFF. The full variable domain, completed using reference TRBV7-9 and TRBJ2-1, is DTGVSQNPRHKITKRGQNVTFRCDPISEHNRLYWYRQTLGQGPEFLTYFQNEAQLEKSRLLSDRFSAERPKGSFSTLEIQRTEQGDSAMYLCASSHLGDEQFFGPGTRLTVL.

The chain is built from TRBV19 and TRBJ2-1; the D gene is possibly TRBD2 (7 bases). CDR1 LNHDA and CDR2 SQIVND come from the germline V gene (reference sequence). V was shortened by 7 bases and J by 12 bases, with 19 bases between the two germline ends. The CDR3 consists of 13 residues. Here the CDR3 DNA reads TGTGCCAGTACCCCAGGGTGGGAGGGGGTGCAGTTCTTC. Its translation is CASTPGWEGVQFF.

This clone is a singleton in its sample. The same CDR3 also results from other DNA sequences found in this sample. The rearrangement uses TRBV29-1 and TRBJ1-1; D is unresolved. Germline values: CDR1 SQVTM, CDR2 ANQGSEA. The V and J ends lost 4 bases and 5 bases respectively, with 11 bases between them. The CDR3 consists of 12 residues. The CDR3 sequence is CSVGGGGTEAFF. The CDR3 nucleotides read TGCAGCGTTGGGGGTGGTGGTACTGAAGCTTTCTTT.

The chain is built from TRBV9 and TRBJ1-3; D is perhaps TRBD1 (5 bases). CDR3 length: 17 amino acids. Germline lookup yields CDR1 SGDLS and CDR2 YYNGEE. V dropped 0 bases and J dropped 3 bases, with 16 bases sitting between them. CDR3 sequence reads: CASSVAGTKRSGNTIYF. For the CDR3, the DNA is TGTGCCAGCAGCGTAGCCGGGACCAAAAGAAGTGGAAACACCATATATTTT.

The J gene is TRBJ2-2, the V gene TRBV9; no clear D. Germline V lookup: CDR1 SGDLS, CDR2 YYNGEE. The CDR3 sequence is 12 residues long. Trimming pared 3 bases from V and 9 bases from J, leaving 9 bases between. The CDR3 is CASSATSWELFF. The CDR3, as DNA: TGTGCCAGCAGCGCAACGTCCTGGGAGCTGTTTTTT.

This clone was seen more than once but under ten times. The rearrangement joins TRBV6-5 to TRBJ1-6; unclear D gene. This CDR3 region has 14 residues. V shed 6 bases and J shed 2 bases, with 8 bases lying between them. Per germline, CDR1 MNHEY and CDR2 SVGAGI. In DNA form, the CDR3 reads TGTGCCAGCAGCTCCGGGCCCTATAATTCACCCCTCCACTTT. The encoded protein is CASSSGPYNSPLHF.

Here the CDR3 reads CASSVGSSGRRYEQYF. CDR3 in DNA: TGTGCCAGCAGCGTCGGTTCTAGCGGGAGGAGGTACGAGCAGTACTTC. The chain uses TRBV6-2 or TRBV6-3 and TRBJ2-7, with 11 bases fitting TRBD2. Germline V gives CDR1 MNHEY, CDR2 SVGEGT. The CDR3 covers 16 residues. Trimming took 6 bases from V and 4 from J; bases not matched to a gene: 11.